Described below is a single T cell receptor (beta chain) sequence and its context. The V end lost 3 bases, the J end lost 4 bases, and 13 bases lay between the germline ends. This CDR3 has 15 amino acids. Germline V gives CDR1 MNHEY, CDR2 SMNVEV (reference sequence). Only in-frame clones appear in the TCRdb table, and some are missing; sequencing was by immunoSEQ multiplex PCR. The sample consists of around 34,000 clones, about nine tenths of them appearing once. This specimen belongs to a study of T cell changes during pregnancy in multiple sclerosis. Sequenced here: CD8+ T cells from peripheral blood mononuclear cells, sampled before pregnancy. V gene TRBV27 combines with J gene TRBJ1-5; TRBD1 is a possible D gene (6 bases). This TCR derives from a female donor with multiple sclerosis, enrolled in a pregnancy study. CDR3 region: CASSLSGARNQPQHF. The CDR3 DNA reads TGTGCCAGCAGTTTGTCAGGGGCGCGGAATCAGCCCCAGCATTTT.